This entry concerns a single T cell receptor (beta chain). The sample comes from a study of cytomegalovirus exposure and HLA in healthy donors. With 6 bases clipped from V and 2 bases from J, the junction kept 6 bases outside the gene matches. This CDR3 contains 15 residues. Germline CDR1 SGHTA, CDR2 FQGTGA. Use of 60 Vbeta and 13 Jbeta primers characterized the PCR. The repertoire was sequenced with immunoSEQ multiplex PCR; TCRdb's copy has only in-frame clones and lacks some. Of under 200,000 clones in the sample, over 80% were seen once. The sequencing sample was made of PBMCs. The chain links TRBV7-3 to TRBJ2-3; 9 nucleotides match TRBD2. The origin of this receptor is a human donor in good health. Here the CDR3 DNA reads TGTGCCAGCAGTCAAAGCGGGGGGTTCACAGATACGCAGTATTTT. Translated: CASSQSGGFTDTQYF. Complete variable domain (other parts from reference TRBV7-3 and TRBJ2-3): GAGVSQTPSNKVTEKGKYVELRCDPISGHTALYWYRQSLGQGPEFLIYFQGTGAADDSGLPNDRFFAVRPEGSVSTLKIQRTERGDSAVYLCASSQSGGFTDTQYFGPGTRLTVL.